The 27 T cell receptor beta chains presented below share a single source sample, sequenced in a study of blood T cells in healthy people across ages (dated by TCRdb to the mid-2010s). The library was made by 5' RACE. Sequenced using an Illumina HiSeq 2500. A second roughly 6 to 11 cycle PCR used a sample-barcoded 5' primer and a J-beta primer mix. The public reads were reanalyzed by TCRdb: fastp trimming at Q25, MiXCR alignment, in-frame beta chains only. Here each entry gathers all rows of one CDR3 protein and keeps the most common genes and DNA. Present in this sample are around 900,000 distinct CDR3 sequences, roughly half of which were seen just once. The ten most abundant clones make up over 20% of the sample. The specimen was blood. All receptors come from a woman aged 60 to 75 in good health.

The chain joins TRBV12-3 or TRBV12-4 to TRBJ2-3, with TRBD2 matching 7 bases. V shed 5 bases and J 5 bases; nucleotides not matched to a gene: 10. The CDR3 runs 15 residues. CDR3 amino acids: CASSGLAGVVDTQYF. CDR3 DNA sequence: TGTGCCAGCAGTGGCTTGGCGGGAGTAGTAGATACGCAGTATTTT.

This clonotype was observed a handful of times. This sequence joins TRBV7-2 and TRBJ2-3; a weak D match, TRBD2 (6 bases). This CDR3 region has 15 residues. V was clipped by 5 bases and J by 4 bases, with 16 bases between them. Germline V lookup: CDR1 SGHTA, CDR2 FQGNSA. In DNA, the CDR3 is TGTGCCAGCAGCCCCACCGGGACTGGGGCAGATACGCAGTATTTT. It encodes CASSPTGTGADTQYF.

The J gene is TRBJ2-7, the V gene TRBV18; TRBD2 agrees at 12 bases. V shed 3 bases and J 4 bases; nucleotides not matched to a gene: 16. Per the germline V gene, CDR1 is KGHSH and CDR2 is LQKENI. The CDR3 contains 19 residues. CDR3 sequence: CASSPLRLAGGRLLYEQYF. CDR3 coding DNA: TGTGCCAGCTCACCGCTTCGGCTAGCGGGAGGGCGGCTGCTATACGAGCAGTACTTC.

This sequence joins TRBV7-3 and TRBJ2-3; 7 positions agree with TRBD1. From germline, CDR1 is SGHTA and CDR2 FQGTGA. V shed 4 bases and J 5 bases; nucleotides not matched to a gene: 3. The CDR3 loop spans 13 amino acids. The CDR3 DNA reads as TGTGCCAGCAGCTCAGCAGGGGGAGATACGCAGTATTTT. Its protein is CASSSAGGDTQYF.

The table lists this clonotype with a few counts. This chain connects TRBV11-2 to TRBJ2-7; D call uncertain. The CDR3 covers 13 residues. The V end lost 8 bases, the J end lost 3 bases, and 14 bases lay between the germline ends. Germline V gives CDR1 SGHAT, CDR2 FQNNGV. The DNA of the CDR3 is TGTGCCAGCTCGATTAGTGGGGACTACGAGCAGTACTTC. It is translated as CASSISGDYEQYF.

This chain links TRBV9 with TRBJ2-1; 9 bases are shared with TRBD2. The germline V gene has CDR1 SGDLS and CDR2 YYNGEE. The CDR3 runs to 16 residues. With V trimmed by 0 bases and J by 0 bases, 1 base remained unmatched. Written as DNA, the CDR3 is TGTGCCAGCAGCGTAGGTAGCGGGAGCTCCTACAATGAGCAGTTCTTC. This translates into CASSVGSGSSYNEQFF.

The chain joins TRBV5-1 to TRBJ2-7; possibly TRBD1 for D (6 bases). The CDR3 is made up of 15 amino acids. The V end lost 2 bases, the J end lost 0 bases, and 12 bases lay between the germline ends. Germline V gives CDR1 SGHRS, CDR2 YFSETQ. Here the CDR3 DNA reads TGCGCCAGCAGCTTCTCTGGGACACTCTCCTACGAGCAGTACTTC. Its translation is CASSFSGTLSYEQYF.

The chain combines TRBV6-2 or TRBV6-3 with TRBJ2-5; 9 nucleotides align to TRBD2. Germline V gives CDR1 MNHEY, CDR2 SVGEGT. The CDR3 extends over 15 amino acids. V shed 2 bases and J 5 bases; nucleotides not matched to a gene: 6. CDR3 bases: TGTGCCAGCAGTTACAGCGGGGGGAGAATCGAGACCCAGTACTTC. Its translation: CASSYSGGRIETQYF.

The rearrangement links TRBV20-1 to TRBJ1-4, with 10 bases that match TRBD1. J was trimmed by 2 bases and V by 6 bases; bases with no gene match: 9. The CDR3 sequence is 16 residues long. From germline, CDR1 is DFQATT and CDR2 SNEGSKA (reference sequence). This CDR3 reads CSAFDRGRGTNEKLFF. The DNA for the CDR3 is TGCAGTGCCTTCGACAGGGGGCGGGGGACTAATGAAAAACTGTTTTTT.

The V gene is TRBV4-1, the J gene TRBJ2-4; tentatively, D is TRBD2 (5 bases). Trimming took 2 bases from V and 0 from J, leaving 11 bases between them. Looked up from germline, CDR1 is MGHRA and CDR2 is YSYEKL. The CDR3 has 16 residues. The DNA of the CDR3 is TGCGCCAGCAGCCAAAGGGCGGACTTAGCCAAAAACATTCAGTACTTC. It specifies CASSQRADLAKNIQYF.

The chain couples TRBV7-9 to TRBJ1-4; D uncertain. The length of the CDR3 is 17 residues. Germline V gene lookup returns CDR1 SEHNR and CDR2 FQNEAQ (reference sequence). V lost 5 bases and J 5 bases, leaving 21 bases between the germline ends. The CDR3 loop reads CASSPSSRGERNEKLFF. The DNA for the CDR3 is TGTGCCAGCAGCCCCTCCTCCCGTGGGGAGAGGAATGAAAAACTGTTTTTT.

This clonotype has only a few counts. This chain joins TRBV12-3 or TRBV12-4 and TRBJ1-4, with TRBD1 identical over 7 bases. J lost 7 bases, V lost 4 bases, and 15 bases had no gene match. CDR3 size: 17 residues. CDR3 residues: CASSSPWDRGRGEKLFF. The DNA of the CDR3 is TGTGCCAGCAGTTCCCCCTGGGACAGAGGTCGCGGTGAAAAACTGTTTTTT.

The rearrangement joins TRBV20-1 to TRBJ1-2; D remains unclear. Trimming stripped 0 bases from V and 2 bases from J, with 7 bases between. Germline V CDR1 and CDR2: DFQATT, SNEGSKA (reference sequence). The CDR3 is made up of 13 amino acids. CDR3 in amino acids: CSARDSSNYGYTF. CDR3 DNA sequence: TGCAGTGCTAGAGATAGCAGCAACTATGGCTACACCTTC.

V gene TRBV6-6 combines with J gene TRBJ2-1, with D possibly TRBD1 on 6 matching bases. The CDR3 is 14 amino acids. Germline V CDR1 and CDR2: MNHNY, SVGAGI (reference sequence). The V end lost 8 bases, the J end lost 3 bases, and 14 bases lay between the germline ends. Here the CDR3 reads CASGDMTGYNEQFF. CDR3 DNA sequence: TGTGCCAGCGGTGACATGACAGGCTACAATGAGCAGTTCTTC.

This clonotype appeared a single time. CDR3 sequence: CASSYSRQGLLPYNEQYF. The CDR3 DNA is TGTGCCAGCAGTTACTCTAGGCAGGGCCTCCTACCGTACAATGAGCAGTACTTC. This chain connects TRBV6-2 or TRBV6-3 to TRBJ2-7; TRBD1 might be the D (5 bases). V was cut by 0 bases and J by 7 bases, with 25 bases left in between. CDR1 and CDR2 (germline): MNHEY, SVGEGT. CDR3 length: 18 amino acids.

This clonotype has only a few counts. V usage is TRBV29-1 and J usage is TRBJ2-7; 8 bases agree with TRBD2. Per the germline V gene, CDR1 is SQVTM and CDR2 is ANQGSEA. V lost 4 bases to trimming and J lost 4 bases; unmatched junction nucleotides: 9. This CDR3 is built from 14 residues. The CDR3, as DNA: TGCAGCGTTGCCAGAACGGGAGGGTTGTACGAGCAGTACTTC. Translating gives CSVARTGGLYEQYF.

This clonotype turned up a few times. V gene TRBV15 combines with J gene TRBJ2-5; D is unclear. This CDR3 region has 14 residues. Germline assignment: CDR1 LNHNV and CDR2 YYDKDF (reference sequence). V shed 4 bases and J shed 11 bases, with 20 bases lying between them. The DNA for the CDR3 is TGTGCCACCAGCACCAGTGGACGGTTTGAAGAGCAGTACTTC. This gives the protein CATSTSGRFEEQYF. The full variable domain, rest sourced from reference TRBV15 and TRBJ2-5, is DAMVIQNPRYQVTQFGKPVTLSCSQTLNHNVMYWYQQKSSQAPKLLFHYYDKDFNNEADTPDNFQSRRPNTSFCFLDIRSPGLGDTAMYLCATSTSGRFEEQYFGPGTRLLVL.

The chain uses TRBV28 and TRBJ2-7, with 10 positions matching TRBD2. The DNA end lines up better with TRBJ2-1; the J call may be wrong. Germline CDR1 MDHEN, CDR2 SYDVKM. This CDR3 region has 15 residues. Here the CDR3 reads CASGPGTSAAPEQFF. The CDR3, as DNA: TGTGCCAGCGGGCCAGGGACTAGCGCCGCTCCCGAGCAGTTCTTC.

This sequence joins TRBV4-1 and TRBJ2-5; 10 bases align to TRBD1. Germline V gene data show CDR1 as MGHRA and CDR2 as YSYEKL. This CDR3 has 16 residues. Trimming took 1 base from V and 11 from J; bases not matched to a gene: 13. CDR3 bases: TGCGCCAGCAGCCAAGGACAGGGGGCAAGCTCCTACGCGCAGTACTTC. Its protein is CASSQGQGASSYAQYF.

This clonotype was found once. The chain combines TRBV30 with TRBJ2-1; 11 positions match TRBD2. The CDR3 totals 14 residues. V shed 8 bases and J 6 bases; nucleotides not matched to a gene: 9. In germline, CDR1 is GTSNPN, CDR2 SVGIG (reference sequence). The CDR3 nucleotides are TGTGCCCGTCGTCTCGGGACTAGCGGCAATGAGCAGTTCTTC. Protein: CARRLGTSGNEQFF.

This chain connects TRBV25-1 to TRBJ1-2; 7 nucleotides match TRBD1. V shed 0 bases, J shed 3 bases, and the junction held 1 base outside the gene matches. The CDR3 extends over 14 amino acids. CDR1 and CDR2 from the germline V gene are MGHDK and SYGVNS. The CDR3 spells CASSEYGTDYGYTF. The CDR3 coding sequence is TGTGCCAGCAGTGAATATGGGACAGACTATGGCTACACCTTC.

This clonotype was seen a few times. The gene calls are TRBV4-3 and TRBJ2-1; D gene ambiguous. This CDR3 has 16 amino acids. Deletions cut 0 bases from V and 3 bases from J, with 12 bases between. Germline lookup yields CDR1 LGHNA and CDR2 YSLEER. The CDR3 spells CASSQEGRVIYNEQFF. CDR3 in DNA: TGCGCCAGCAGCCAAGAGGGTAGGGTTATCTACAATGAGCAGTTCTTC.

In this sample, this clonotype turned up a few times. The chain combines TRBV7-3 with TRBJ2-7, with a weak D call TRBD1 (6 bases). The CDR3 is made up of 13 amino acids. V was cut by 5 bases and J by 6 bases, with 14 bases left in between. Germline CDR1 reads SGHTA; CDR2 reads FQGTGA. The CDR3 is CASSPKIGGEQYF. Here the CDR3 DNA reads TGTGCCAGCAGCCCGAAAATAGGGGGCGAGCAGTACTTC.

V is TRBV28 and J is TRBJ2-1; unclear D gene. The CDR3 length is 13 residues. Germline V CDR1 and CDR2: MDHEN, SYDVKM. V was clipped by 4 bases and J by 2 bases, with 6 bases between them. CDR3 sequence reads: CASSCGAYNEQFF. DNA for the CDR3: TGTGCCAGCAGTTGTGGCGCCTACAATGAGCAGTTCTTC.

This clonotype was counted between two and nine times. The chain combines TRBV12-3 or TRBV12-4 with TRBJ2-7; D is unresolved. This CDR3 spans 13 amino acids. V gave up 3 bases and J gave up 4 bases, with 10 bases separating them. CDR3 residues: CASSLGNFYEQYF. Written as DNA, the CDR3 is TGTGCCAGCAGTTTGGGGAATTTTTACGAGCAGTACTTC.

The chain carries TRBV28 and TRBJ1-5; D gene ambiguous. CDR3 length: 20 residues. Germline lookup yields CDR1 MDHEN and CDR2 SYDVKM. Trimming pared 3 bases from V and 7 bases from J, leaving 31 bases between. The CDR3 reads CASSLTYRPLGSHKRQPQHF. The CDR3 bases are TGTGCCAGCAGTTTGACCTACAGACCCCTCGGGTCACACAAGAGGCAGCCCCAGCATTTT.

This clonotype was counted only a few times. V gene TRBV29-1 combines with J gene TRBJ1-1, with unresolved D. V dropped 0 bases and J dropped 6 bases, with 8 bases sitting between them. The CDR3 is 12 residues long. Germline V gene lookup returns CDR1 SQVTM and CDR2 ANQGSEA. CDR3 DNA sequence: TGCAGCGTTGAAGATCTGGTACCTGAAGCTTTCTTT. Translation gives CSVEDLVPEAFF.